Below, 29 T cell receptor beta chains from the same sample are listed, as sequenced in a study of shared clonotypes between healthy human individuals (dated by TCRdb to the early 2020s). Library preparation was by the immunoSEQ multiplex PCR assay. Sourced from immuneACCESS, this table was stored by TCRdb with only in-frame sequences that have V and J called. A share of the clones is absent; for the studies checked, an unresolved V gene accounts for under half, and the remainder has no known explanation. The sample table shows around 980,000 clones, and around 78% are seen once. The top ten hold 0.55% to 0.7% of the sample. What was sequenced was memory CD4+ T cells from PBMCs. Explained via the paper, the cell subset or site label denotes: CD45RA-negative fraction. Receptors were obtained from a man in his late teens or twenties in good health. Some clones in this sample may be carry-over from other donors' samples.

V and J are TRBV7-9 and TRBJ2-7; D possibly corresponds to TRBD2 (6 bases). Germline loops: CDR1 SEHNR, CDR2 FQNEAQ (reference sequence). The V end lost 6 bases, the J end lost 2 bases, and 17 bases lay between the germline ends. The CDR3 length is 15 residues. The CDR3 here is CASRLTGGATYEQYF. CDR3 nucleotide sequence: TGTGCCAGCAGACTTACGGGCGGGGCCACCTACGAGCAGTACTTC.

This chain connects TRBV9 to TRBJ2-3; TRBD2 agrees at 9 bases. V lost 1 base and J lost 4; bases outside the gene matches: 4. CDR3 length: 15 residues. Per germline, CDR1 SGDLS and CDR2 YYNGEE. The DNA for the CDR3 is TGTGCCAGCAGCGTACTAGCGGGAACGGCAGATACGCAGTATTTT. Its translation: CASSVLAGTADTQYF.

This clone was detected once. A read error may explain this, as a much larger clone is one base away. The rearrangement joins TRBV28 to TRBJ1-5; 8 nucleotides line up with TRBD1. The trim removed 6 bases at V and 5 bases at J, leaving 3 bases unmatched. This CDR3 spans 13 amino acids. Germline-derived CDR1 and CDR2 are MDHEN and SYDVKM. For the CDR3, the DNA is TGTGCCAGCAGGGAGACAGGGGATCAGCCCCAGCATTTT. It encodes CASRETGDQPQHF.

V is TRBV14 and J is TRBJ1-2, with D uncertain. CDR3 length: 12 amino acids. Trimming stripped 4 bases from V and 4 bases from J, with 7 bases between. Germline values: CDR1 SGHDN, CDR2 FVKESK. In DNA form, the CDR3 reads TGTGCCAGCAGCCGGGATTTCTATGGCTACACCTTC. Its protein is CASSRDFYGYTF.

The chain couples TRBV18 to TRBJ2-3; the D call may be TRBD1 or TRBD2 (5 bases each). V was pared by 3 bases and J by 4 bases, with 17 bases between. From germline, CDR1 is KGHSH and CDR2 LQKENI. The CDR3 spans 16 residues. CDR3 DNA: TGTGCCAGCTCACCTTTAGCGCAAGGGACGGCAGATACGCAGTATTTT. It is translated as CASSPLAQGTADTQYF.

This clone has at least ten counts. The chain joins TRBV18 to TRBJ2-6; possibly TRBD2 for D (6 bases). The germline V gene encodes CDR1 KGHSH and CDR2 LQKENI. Trimming cost V 5 bases and J 12 bases, with 11 bases left between them. The CDR3 consists of 12 residues. The CDR3 sequence is CASSSGEAVLTF. In DNA, the CDR3 is TGTGCCAGCTCATCGGGGGAGGCCGTCCTGACTTTC.

V usage is TRBV2 and J usage is TRBJ1-4, with D hard to call. Germline values: CDR1 SNHLY, CDR2 FYNNEI. V was shortened by 4 bases and J by 8 bases, with 11 bases between the two germline ends. The CDR3 totals 13 residues. The CDR3 region is CASSGTGKEKLFF. The DNA of the CDR3 is TGTGCCAGCAGTGGTACTGGTAAGGAAAAACTGTTTTTT.

V gene TRBV9 combines with J gene TRBJ2-7; 8 nucleotides line up with TRBD2. Germline CDR1 is SGDLS and CDR2 is YYNGEE. Trimming cost V 3 bases and J 2 bases; bases outside gene matches: 4. The CDR3 extends over 14 amino acids. CDR3 coding DNA: TGTGCCAGCAGCGCGGGACTAGAAACCTACGAGCAGTACTTC. This translates into CASSAGLETYEQYF.

The V gene is TRBV5-1, the J gene TRBJ2-2; 9 bases are shared with TRBD1. The CDR3 covers 14 residues. Germline V gene sequence: CDR1 SGHRS, CDR2 YFSETQ. J lost 5 bases, V lost 9 bases, and 8 bases had no gene match. The CDR3 protein is CATGEQGATGELFF. In nucleotides, the CDR3 is TGCGCCACCGGGGAACAGGGGGCGACCGGGGAGCTGTTTTTT.

The chain has TRBV2 and TRBJ1-2; D unclear. The germline V gene has CDR1 SNHLY and CDR2 FYNNEI. The V gene lost 2 bases and the J gene lost 6 bases, with 13 bases spanning the gap. The CDR3 length is 14 residues. The CDR3 region has the DNA TGTGCCAGCAGTGAAAACGTCGGGCAGGATGGCTACACCTTC. The encoded protein is CASSENVGQDGYTF.

The CDR3 reads CASKSRPGYEQYF. Here the CDR3 DNA reads TGTGCCAGCAAGTCCCGGCCCGGCTACGAGCAGTACTTC. This chain connects TRBV2 to TRBJ2-7; D uncertain. Germline V lookup: CDR1 SNHLY, CDR2 FYNNEI. The V gene lost 7 bases and the J gene lost 3 bases, with 13 bases spanning the gap. This CDR3 is 13 amino acids long.

The chain carries TRBV9 and TRBJ2-1; 7 nucleotides match TRBD1. With V trimmed by 4 bases and J by 2 bases, 6 bases remained unmatched. The CDR3 contains 15 residues. Germline assignment: CDR1 SGDLS and CDR2 YYNGEE. The DNA of the CDR3 is TGTGCCAGCAGCCCCGCCGGGACAGCCTACAATGAGCAGTTCTTC. It is translated as CASSPAGTAYNEQFF.

This chain links TRBV5-1 with TRBJ1-1; TRBD1 agrees at 9 bases. Trimming took 3 bases from V and 5 from J; bases not matched to a gene: 5. Germline V lookup: CDR1 SGHRS, CDR2 YFSETQ. The CDR3 is made up of 14 amino acids. The CDR3 DNA sequence: TGCGCCAGCAGCTCCGGACAGGGGAAGACTGAAGCTTTCTTT. It yields the protein CASSSGQGKTEAFF.

The J gene is TRBJ1-1, the V gene TRBV9, with TRBD1 matching over 8 bases. This CDR3 region has 15 residues. Trimming at V came to 3 bases and at J to 0 bases, leaving 4 bases not matched to a gene. The germline V gene has CDR1 SGDLS and CDR2 YYNGEE. This CDR3 reads CASSGGDRLNTEAFF. The CDR3 DNA reads TGTGCCAGCAGCGGCGGGGACAGGTTGAACACTGAAGCTTTCTTT.

With respect to this clone: This specimen includes other DNA sequences encoding the same CDR3. This chain joins TRBV2 and TRBJ2-7; D possibly corresponds to TRBD1 (5 bases). CDR1 is SNHLY and CDR2 is FYNNEI in the germline V gene. The CDR3 runs to 12 residues. Trimming removed 6 bases at V and 0 bases at J, with 6 bases between. The CDR3 DNA reads TGTGCCAGCAGCAGGGACTCCTACGAGCAGTACTTC. Its translation: CASSRDSYEQYF.

This clone was seen only once. The chain combines TRBV7-3 with TRBJ2-7; no clear D gene. The germline V gene has CDR1 SGHTA and CDR2 FQGTGA. The V gene lost 3 bases and the J gene lost 4 bases, with 25 bases spanning the gap. This CDR3 is built from 18 residues. The CDR3 is CASSFIVFGSARFYEQYF. CDR3 coding DNA: TGTGCCAGCAGCTTTATCGTTTTCGGCAGTGCGAGGTTTTACGAGCAGTACTTC.

The chain links TRBV9 to TRBJ2-1, with 8 bases matching TRBD2. The germline V gene encodes CDR1 SGDLS and CDR2 YYNGEE. Losses at the gene ends were 3 bases for V and 3 bases for J; bases not matched to a gene: 5. The length of the CDR3 is 15 residues. The CDR3 DNA sequence: TGTGCCAGCAGCGGGGGCAGCGGGAGCTACAATGAGCAGTTCTTC. Protein product: CASSGGSGSYNEQFF.

J is TRBJ2-5 and V is TRBV5-1; no clear D gene. CDR1 and CDR2 from the germline V gene are SGHRS and YFSETQ. V shed 2 bases and J shed 3 bases, with 8 bases lying between them. This CDR3 comprises 13 residues. CDR3 sequence (DNA): TGCGCCAGCAGCTTTCAGGTGGAAGAGACCCAGTACTTC. It specifies CASSFQVEETQYF.

This chain uses TRBV18 with TRBJ1-5; D is perhaps TRBD1 (5 bases). The germline V and J ends were trimmed by 3 bases and 2 bases, with 17 bases remaining between them. Germline values: CDR1 KGHSH, CDR2 LQKENI. CDR3 length: 17 residues. CDR3 amino acids: CASSPSRMGDGNQPQHF. The CDR3 nucleotides read TGTGCCAGCTCACCGTCCCGTATGGGGGACGGCAATCAGCCCCAGCATTTT.

V gene TRBV5-1 combines with J gene TRBJ1-5; 7 nucleotides align to TRBD1. CDR3 size: 14 residues. Germline V gives CDR1 SGHRS, CDR2 YFSETQ. The J segment lost 7 bases and the V segment lost 2 bases, leaving 6 bases of the junction unmatched. CDR3 in DNA: TGCGCCAGCAGCTTACAGGGGTTTGGACAGCCCCAGCATTTT. Translating it yields CASSLQGFGQPQHF.

The chain has TRBV13 and TRBJ2-7; possibly TRBD1 or TRBD2 for D (6 bases each). CDR1 and CDR2 (germline): PRHDT, FYEKMQ (reference sequence). This CDR3 has 17 amino acids. Between the trimmed V and J ends, which lost 0 bases and 3 bases, there was a span of 18 bases. The CDR3 protein is CASSLGPVARGDYEQYF. The CDR3, as DNA: TGTGCCAGCAGCTTAGGCCCCGTAGCGAGGGGGGACTACGAGCAGTACTTC.

The rearrangement links TRBV5-4 to TRBJ1-2, with a possible D match to TRBD1 (5 bases). Germline loops: CDR1 SGHNT, CDR2 YYREEE (reference sequence). V was shortened by 0 bases and J by 6 bases, with 12 bases between the two germline ends. There are 14 residues in the CDR3. CDR3 protein: CASSLAGLWNGYTF. CDR3 in DNA: TGTGCCAGCAGCTTGGCAGGGTTATGGAATGGCTACACCTTC.

This clone is a singleton in its sample. This chain connects TRBV28 to TRBJ1-5, with a weak D call TRBD1 (6 bases). CDR1 and CDR2 (germline): MDHEN, SYDVKM. This CDR3 region has 15 residues. V lost 2 bases and J lost 1, with 9 bases in between. The CDR3 nucleotides read TGTGCCAGCAGTTTACTACAGGGAAGCAATCAGCCCCAGCATTTT. Translating gives CASSLLQGSNQPQHF.

Concerning this clone itself: Just one base apart from a much larger clone, this may be a read error. The chain joins TRBV7-9 to TRBJ1-1; D may be TRBD1 (5 bases). The CDR3 consists of 13 residues. Germline CDR1 is SEHNR and CDR2 is FQNEAQ (reference sequence). V was trimmed by 4 bases and J by 1 base, leaving 7 bases between them. The CDR3 bases are TGTGCCAGCAGCTACCAGGGGAACACTGAAGCTTTCTTT. Its translation: CASSYQGNTEAFF.

The chain has TRBV2 and TRBJ2-6, with 9 bases aligning to TRBD1. CDR1 SNHLY and CDR2 FYNNEI come from the germline V gene. After removal of 6 bases from V and 1 base from J, the junction contained 7 bases not matched to a gene. The CDR3 spans 17 residues. The CDR3 spells CASRTGTGRSGANVLTF. The CDR3 DNA reads TGTGCCAGCAGGACGGGGACAGGGCGGTCTGGGGCCAACGTCCTGACTTTC.

The table lists this clone with a count of one. The rearrangement links TRBV15 to TRBJ1-2, with a weak D call TRBD1 (5 bases). Deletions cut 1 base from V and 4 bases from J, with 10 bases between. The CDR3 runs 14 residues. Germline V gene lookup returns CDR1 LNHNV and CDR2 YYDKDF (reference sequence). The CDR3 loop is CATSRGLGGYGYTF. DNA of the CDR3: TGTGCCACCAGCAGAGGCCTTGGGGGCTATGGCTACACCTTC.

The gene calls are TRBV27 and TRBJ2-6; 11 bases map to TRBD2. Germline lookup yields CDR1 MNHEY and CDR2 SMNVEV (reference sequence). This CDR3 is built from 17 residues. V lost 5 bases and J lost 4; bases outside the gene matches: 7. The CDR3 coding sequence is TGTGCCAGCAGTCAACTAGCGGGAGTACCAGGGGCCAACGTCCTGACTTTC. Encoded protein: CASSQLAGVPGANVLTF.

This chain connects TRBV30 to TRBJ2-2; D not resolved. V gave up 3 bases and J gave up 6 bases, with 8 bases separating them. CDR3 size: 12 residues. Germline assignment: CDR1 GTSNPN and CDR2 SVGIG (reference sequence). The CDR3 DNA sequence: TGTGCCTGGAGCTTTCGCGCCGGGGAGCTGTTTTTT. Translated: CAWSFRAGELFF.

The chain's CDR3 is CASSPQGSNYGYTF. CDR3 nucleotides: TGTGCCAGCAGCCCACAGGGGAGTAACTATGGCTACACCTTC. This chain uses TRBV6-1 with TRBJ1-2; 7 bases line up with TRBD1. This CDR3 has 14 residues. Germline CDR1 reads MNHNS; CDR2 reads SASEGT. Trimming removed 6 bases from V and 1 base from J; junction bases left unmatched: 5.